This T cell receptor (beta chain) was sequenced during a study of OX40 agonist ivuxolimab in advanced cancers. As for the study in general: Ivuxolimab, an agonistic anti-OX40 (CD134) antibody, was given to patients. There were three patients with partial responses, one having hepatocellular carcinoma and two cutaneous melanoma.

TCRdb's copy holds only in-frame clones and misses some; the assay was immunoSEQ multiplex PCR. The table has tens of thousands of clones, approximately 89% seen once. CDR3 length equals 17 residues. Germline CDR1 is KGHSH and CDR2 is LQKENI. V lost 0 bases and J 10 bases, leaving 19 bases between the germline ends. Samples of blood were obtained at baseline, on cycle 4 day 1, and on cycle 7 day 1. The sequence was obtained from an adult with an advanced solid tumor such as melanoma, head and neck, liver or kidney cancer. This chain connects TRBV18 to TRBJ1-6, with D maybe TRBD1 (6 bases). Sequences were derived from CD4+ or CD8+ T cells sorted from blood, sampled in a trial of the OX40 agonist ivuxolimab. Here the CDR3 reads CASSPPGTSTGNSPLHF. The DNA for the CDR3 is TGTGCCAGCTCACCACCGGGGACAAGTACAGGGAACTCACCCCTCCACTTT.